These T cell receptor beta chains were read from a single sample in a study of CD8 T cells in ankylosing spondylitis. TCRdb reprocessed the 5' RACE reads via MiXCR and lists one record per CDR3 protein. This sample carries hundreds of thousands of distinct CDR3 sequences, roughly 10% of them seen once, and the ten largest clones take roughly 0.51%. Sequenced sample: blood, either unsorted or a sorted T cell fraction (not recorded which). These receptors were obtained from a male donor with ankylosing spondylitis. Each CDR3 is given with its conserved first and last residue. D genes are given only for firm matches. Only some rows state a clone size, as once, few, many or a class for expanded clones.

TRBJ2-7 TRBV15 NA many CATSRDLGSYEQYF TGTGCCACCAGCAGAGATCTGGGCTCCTACGAGCAGTACTTC
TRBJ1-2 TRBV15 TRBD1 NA CATSRSGRGGSGYTF TGTGCCACCAGCCGGTCAGGGAGAGGGGGCTCTGGCTACACCTTC
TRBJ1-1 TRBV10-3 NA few CAIRFQGTGEAFF TGTGCCATCAGATTCCAGGGGACCGGTGAAGCTTTCTTT
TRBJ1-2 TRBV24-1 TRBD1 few CATSDSGQVYYGYTF TGTGCCACCAGTGATTCGGGACAGGTGTACTATGGCTACACCTTC
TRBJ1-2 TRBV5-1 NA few CASSPPSGGYTF TGCGCCAGCAGCCCCCCGTCGGGTGGCTACACCTTC
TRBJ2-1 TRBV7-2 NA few CASSLALQGREFF TGTGCCAGCAGCTTAGCGCTCCAGGGAAGGGAGTTCTTC
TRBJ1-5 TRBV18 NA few CASSPPGDNQPQHF TGTGCCAGCTCACCACCAGGGGACAATCAGCCCCAGCATTTT
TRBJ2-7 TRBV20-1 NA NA CSARPGSSYEQYF TGCAGTGCTAGACCCGGGAGCTCCTACGAGCAGTACTTC
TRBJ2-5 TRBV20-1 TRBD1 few CSVETGRETQYF TGCAGTGTAGAGACAGGGCGAGAGACCCAGTACTTC
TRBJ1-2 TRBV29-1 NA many CSGNGYTF TGCAGCGGCAATGGCTACACCTTC
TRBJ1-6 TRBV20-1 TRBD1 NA CSANHRQGASPLHF TGCAGTGCTAACCACCGACAGGGGGCTTCACCCCTCCACTTT
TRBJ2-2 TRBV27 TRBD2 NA CASKRLADTGELFF TGTGCCAGCAAGAGACTAGCGGACACCGGGGAGCTGTTTTTT
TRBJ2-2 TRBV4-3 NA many CASSHASVNTGELFF TGCGCCAGCAGCCATGCCTCGGTGAACACCGGGGAGCTGTTTTTT
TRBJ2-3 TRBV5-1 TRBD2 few CASSSLASGSTDTQYF TGCGCCAGCAGCTCGCTAGCTAGCGGTAGCACAGATACGCAGTATTTT
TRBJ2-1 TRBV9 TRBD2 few CASSVVAGDYNEQFF TGTGCCAGCAGCGTAGTCGCGGGGGATTACAATGAGCAGTTCTTC
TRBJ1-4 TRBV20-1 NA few CSARGPYGTTNEKLFF TGCAGTGCTAGAGGGCCATACGGGACAACTAATGAAAAACTGTTTTTT
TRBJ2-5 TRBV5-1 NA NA CASRRPSGLGETQYF TGCGCCAGCAGGCGGCCGAGCGGACTGGGGGAGACCCAGTACTTC
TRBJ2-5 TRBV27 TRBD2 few CASSPSLAGGFQETQYF TGTGCCAGCAGTCCATCTTTAGCGGGGGGGTTTCAAGAGACCCAGTACTTC
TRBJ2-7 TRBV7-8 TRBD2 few CASSLVVGGDLTYEQYF TGTGCCAGCAGCTTAGTGGTCGGGGGGGACCTCACCTACGAGCAGTACTTC
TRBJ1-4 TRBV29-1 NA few CSVFHEKLFF TGCAGCGTTTTTCATGAAAAACTGTTTTTT
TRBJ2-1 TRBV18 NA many CASSPPGYNEQFF TGTGCCAGCAGCCCCCCAGGTTACAATGAGCAGTTCTTC
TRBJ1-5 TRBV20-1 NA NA CSALLRRGTANQPQHF TGCAGTGCTCTCCTTCGACGGGGGACGGCTAATCAGCCCCAGCATTTT
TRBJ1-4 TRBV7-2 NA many CASSQGAAIENEKLFF TGTGCCAGCAGCCAAGGGGCGGCGATTGAGAATGAAAAACTGTTTTTT
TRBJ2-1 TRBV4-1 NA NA CASSQDPWATLNEQFF TGCGCCAGCAGCCAAGACCCATGGGCGACCCTCAATGAGCAGTTCTTC
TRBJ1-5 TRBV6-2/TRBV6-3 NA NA CASSFSGFQPQHF TGTGCCAGCAGTTTCTCAGGGTTTCAGCCCCAGCATTTT
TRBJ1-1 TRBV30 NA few CAWGRTVGTEAFF TGTGCCTGGGGACGGACGGTTGGGACTGAAGCTTTCTTT
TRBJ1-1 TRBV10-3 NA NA CAISVAGNTEAFF TGTGCCATCAGTGTTGCAGGGAACACTGAAGCTTTCTTT
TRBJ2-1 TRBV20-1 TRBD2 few CSARGRIAGGPYNEQFF TGCAGTGCCCGCGGCCGAATAGCGGGAGGGCCTTACAATGAGCAGTTCTTC
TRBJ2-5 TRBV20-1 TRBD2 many CSARRAGVQETQYF TGCAGTGCTAGAAGAGCGGGAGTCCAAGAGACCCAGTACTTC
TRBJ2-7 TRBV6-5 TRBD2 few CASSSREVLYEQYF TGTGCCAGCAGTTCCCGGGAGGTACTTTACGAGCAGTACTTC
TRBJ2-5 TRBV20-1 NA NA CSARELVQGLEETQYF TGCAGTGCTAGAGAACTGGTCCAGGGGTTGGAAGAGACCCAGTACTTC
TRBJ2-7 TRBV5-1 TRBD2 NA CASSGLAGVNEQYF TGCGCCAGCAGTGGACTAGCGGGAGTGAACGAGCAGTACTTC
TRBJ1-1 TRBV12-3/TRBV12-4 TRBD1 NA CASSLRDRGWNTEAFF TGTGCCAGCAGTCTCCGGGACAGGGGGTGGAACACTGAAGCTTTCTTT
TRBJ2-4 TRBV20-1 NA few CSARGGPGDIQYF TGCAGTGCTAGAGGGGGGCCCGGGGACATTCAGTACTTC
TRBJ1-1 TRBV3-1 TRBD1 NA CASRNRGITEAFF TGTGCCAGCAGGAACAGGGGCATCACTGAAGCTTTCTTT
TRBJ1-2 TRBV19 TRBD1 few CASSIRDRGLFGYTF TGTGCCAGTAGTATTCGAGACAGGGGGCTTTTCGGCTACACCTTC
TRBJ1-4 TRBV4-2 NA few CASSQKGTWAEKLFF TGTGCCAGCAGCCAAAAGGGGACATGGGCTGAAAAACTGTTTTTT
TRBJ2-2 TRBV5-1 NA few CASSLGGTTGELFF TGCGCCAGCAGCTTGGGGGGAACCACCGGGGAGCTGTTTTTT
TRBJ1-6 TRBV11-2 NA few CASSRGLYNSPLHF TGTGCCAGCAGCCGGGGATTATATAATTCACCCCTCCACTTT
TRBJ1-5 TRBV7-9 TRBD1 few CASSAGQGVDQPQHF TGTGCCAGCAGCGCGGGACAGGGGGTGGATCAGCCCCAGCATTTT
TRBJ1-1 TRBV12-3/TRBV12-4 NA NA CASSLVWGGEAFF TGTGCCAGCAGTTTGGTGTGGGGAGGGGAAGCTTTCTTT
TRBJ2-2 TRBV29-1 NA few CSVEPTNTGELFF TGCAGCGTTGAACCTACGAACACCGGGGAGCTGTTTTTT
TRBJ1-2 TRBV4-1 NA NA CASSQDSRTHYGYIF TGCGCCAGCAGCCAAGACAGTAGAACTCACTATGGCTACATCTTC
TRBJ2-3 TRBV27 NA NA CASKRDTGGYTQYF TGTGCCAGCAAGCGGGACACCGGGGGATATACGCAGTATTTT
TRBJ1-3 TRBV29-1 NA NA CSVPDGISGNTIYF TGCAGCGTTCCGGACGGAATCTCTGGAAACACCATATATTTT
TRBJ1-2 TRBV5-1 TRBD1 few CASSLGLTGFGYTF TGCGCCAGCAGCTTGGGCCTGACAGGGTTTGGCTACACCTTC
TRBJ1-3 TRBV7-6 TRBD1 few CASSLGGQGAGNTIYF TGTGCCAGCAGCTTAGGGGGACAGGGCGCAGGAAACACCATATATTTT
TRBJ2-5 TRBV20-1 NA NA CSAAPGLRETQYF TGCAGTGCCGCTCCGGGGCTGAGAGAGACCCAGTACTTC
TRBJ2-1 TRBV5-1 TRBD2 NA CASSLRVAAAGGNEQFF TGCGCCAGCAGCTTGCGGGTAGCTGCAGCGGGGGGCAATGAGCAGTTCTTC
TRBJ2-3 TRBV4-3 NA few CASSQERSGAGGTQYF TGCGCCAGCAGCCAAGAACGTAGCGGAGCGGGTGGTACGCAGTATTTT
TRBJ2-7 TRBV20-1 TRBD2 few CSATSGLGPYEQYF TGCAGTGCTACATCGGGACTAGGCCCTTACGAGCAGTACTTC
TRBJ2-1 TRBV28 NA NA CASSPHYNEQFF TGTGCCAGCAGCCCTCACTACAATGAGCAGTTCTTC
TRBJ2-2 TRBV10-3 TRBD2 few CATRSGTNTGELFF TGTGCCACACGTAGCGGGACTAACACCGGGGAGCTGTTTTTT
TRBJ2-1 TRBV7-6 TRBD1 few CASSFIQGARNEQFF TGTGCCAGCAGCTTTATACAGGGGGCGAGGAATGAGCAGTTCTTC